The T cell receptor beta chain described here comes from a study of blood T cell repertoires in COVID-19. J gave up 0 bases and V 4 bases, and 8 bases lay outside the gene matches. CDR1 SGHRS and CDR2 YFSETQ come from the germline V gene. This CDR3 is built from 17 residues. Clones were sequenced by immunoSEQ multiplex PCR, and TCRdb holds only the in-frame ones, with some missing. The table has under 200,000 clones, roughly 90% seen once; the top ten hold approximately 6.6%. The receptor comes from a woman between 50 and 59 years old who had recovered from COVID-19. Source material: PBMCs or T cells enriched from blood (not recorded which). This chain links TRBV5-1 with TRBJ1-3, with 9 bases identical to TRBD1. The CDR3 sequence: CASSVTGTGSSGNTIYF. The DNA for the CDR3 is TGCGCCAGCAGCGTTACCGGGACAGGGTCCTCTGGAAACACCATATATTTT.